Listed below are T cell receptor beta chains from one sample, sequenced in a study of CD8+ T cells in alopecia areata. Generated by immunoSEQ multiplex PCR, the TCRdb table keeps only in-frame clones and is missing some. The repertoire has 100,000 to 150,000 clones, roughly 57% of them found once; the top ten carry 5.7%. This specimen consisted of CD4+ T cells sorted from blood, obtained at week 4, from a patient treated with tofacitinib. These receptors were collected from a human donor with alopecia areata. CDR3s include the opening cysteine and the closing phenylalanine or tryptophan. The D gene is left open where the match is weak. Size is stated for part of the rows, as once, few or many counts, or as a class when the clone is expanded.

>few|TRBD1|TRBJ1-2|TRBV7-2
CASSPRVGQGYGYTF
TGTGCCAGCAGCCCCCGTGTGGGACAGGGGTATGGCTACACCTTC
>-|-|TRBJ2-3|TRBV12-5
CASSKENTDTQYF
TGTGCTAGTTCTAAGGAGAACACAGATACGCAGTATTTT
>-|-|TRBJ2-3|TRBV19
CASSIWEATDTQYF
TGTGCCAGTAGTATCTGGGAGGCCACAGATACGCAGTATTTT
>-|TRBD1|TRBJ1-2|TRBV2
CASRRGQLYGYTF
TGTGCCAGCAGGCGGGGACAGCTCTATGGCTACACCTTC
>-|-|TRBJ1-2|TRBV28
CASSFLDYGYTF
TGTGCCAGCAGTTTTTTGGACTATGGCTACACCTTC
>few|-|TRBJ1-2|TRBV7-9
CASSVSVTVDGYTF
TGTGCCAGCAGCGTCTCGGTTACTGTCGATGGCTACACCTTC
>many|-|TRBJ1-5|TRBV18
CASSPPATGNQPQHF
TGTGCCAGCTCACCACCGGCTACAGGGAATCAGCCCCAGCATTTT
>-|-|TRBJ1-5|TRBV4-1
CASSPKPGTSNQPQHF
TGCGCCAGCAGCCCAAAACCCGGGACAAGTAATCAGCCCCAGCATTTT
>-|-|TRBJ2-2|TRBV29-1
CSVFEDANTGELFF
TGCAGCGTCTTCGAGGATGCCAACACCGGGGAGCTGTTTTTT
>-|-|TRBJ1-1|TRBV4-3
CASSQPEGFVNTEAFF
TGCGCCAGCAGCCAACCCGAAGGTTTCGTGAACACTGAAGCTTTCTTT
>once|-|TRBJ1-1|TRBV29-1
CSVGFGDVENTEAFF
TGCAGCGTTGGGTTTGGGGACGTTGAGAACACTGAAGCTTTCTTT
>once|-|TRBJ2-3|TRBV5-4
CASSSITDTQYF
TGTGCCAGCAGCTCCATCACAGATACGCAGTATTTT
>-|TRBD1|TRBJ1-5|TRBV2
CASRAHRGPGNQPQHF
TGTGCCAGCAGAGCGCACAGGGGGCCCGGAAATCAGCCCCAGCATTTT
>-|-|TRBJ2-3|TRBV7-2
CASSLVGIYTDTQYF
TGTGCCAGCAGCTTAGTGGGCATCTACACAGATACGCAGTATTTT
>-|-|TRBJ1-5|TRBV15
CATSRDLTAAGGPQHF
TGTGCCACCAGCAGAGATCTTACGGCTGCCGGGGGGCCCCAGCATTTT
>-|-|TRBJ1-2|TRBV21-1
CASSKGGTGDYGYTF
TGTGCCAGCAGCAAAGGAGGGACAGGGGACTATGGCTACACCTTC
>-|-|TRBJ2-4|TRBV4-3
CASSQDFGIGAKNIQYF
TGCGCCAGCAGCCAAGATTTCGGCATTGGGGCCAAAAACATTCAGTACTTC
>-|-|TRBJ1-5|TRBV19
CASTLTGDQPQHF
TGTGCCAGTACCTTGACAGGAGATCAGCCCCAGCATTTT
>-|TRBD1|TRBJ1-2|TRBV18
CASSQDRAGYGYTF
TGTGCCAGCTCTCAGGACAGGGCCGGCTATGGCTACACCTTC
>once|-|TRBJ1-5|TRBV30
CAWRYSGGNQPQHF
TGTGCCTGGAGGTACTCGGGCGGCAATCAGCCCCAGCATTTT
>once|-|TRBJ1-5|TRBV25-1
CASSESRGVNQPQHF
TGTGCCAGCAGTGAATCTCGGGGGGTCAATCAGCCCCAGCATTTT
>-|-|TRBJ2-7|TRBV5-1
CASSLGAENSYEQYF
TGCGCCAGCAGCTTGGGAGCGGAGAACTCCTACGAGCAGTACTTC
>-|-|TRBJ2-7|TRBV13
CASSTPYAPSYEQYF
TGTGCCAGCAGCACACCCTATGCGCCCTCCTACGAGCAGTACTTC
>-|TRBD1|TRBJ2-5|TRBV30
CAWSYRGETQYF
TGTGCCTGGAGCTACAGGGGAGAGACCCAGTACTTC
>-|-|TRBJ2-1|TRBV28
CASLPTKERDEQFF
TGTGCCAGTCTCCCCACTAAGGAACGGGATGAGCAGTTCTTC
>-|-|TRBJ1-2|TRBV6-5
CASMGEAGDYGYTF
TGTGCCAGCATGGGGGAGGCGGGCGACTATGGCTACACCTTC
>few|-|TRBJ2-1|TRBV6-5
CASSGTDYNEQFF
TGTGCCAGCAGTGGAACCGATTACAATGAGCAGTTCTTC